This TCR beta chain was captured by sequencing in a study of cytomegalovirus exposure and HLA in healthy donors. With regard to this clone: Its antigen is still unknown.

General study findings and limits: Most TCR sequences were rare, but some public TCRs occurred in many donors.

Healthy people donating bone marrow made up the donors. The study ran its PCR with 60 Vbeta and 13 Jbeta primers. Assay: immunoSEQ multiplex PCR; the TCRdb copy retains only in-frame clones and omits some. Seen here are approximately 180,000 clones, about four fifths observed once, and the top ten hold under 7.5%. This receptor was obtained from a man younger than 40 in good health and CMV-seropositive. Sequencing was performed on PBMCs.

For the CDR3, the DNA is TGTGCCAGCAGTAGTCACAGTATTCGGGGGAAGACTTTCTTT. Translating it yields CASSSHSIRGKTFF. The chain has TRBV25-1 and TRBJ1-1; TRBD1 might be the D (5 bases). Germline CDR1 is MGHDK and CDR2 is SYGVNS. The CDR3 extends over 14 amino acids. Trimming removed 5 bases from V and 12 bases from J, with 22 bases in between.